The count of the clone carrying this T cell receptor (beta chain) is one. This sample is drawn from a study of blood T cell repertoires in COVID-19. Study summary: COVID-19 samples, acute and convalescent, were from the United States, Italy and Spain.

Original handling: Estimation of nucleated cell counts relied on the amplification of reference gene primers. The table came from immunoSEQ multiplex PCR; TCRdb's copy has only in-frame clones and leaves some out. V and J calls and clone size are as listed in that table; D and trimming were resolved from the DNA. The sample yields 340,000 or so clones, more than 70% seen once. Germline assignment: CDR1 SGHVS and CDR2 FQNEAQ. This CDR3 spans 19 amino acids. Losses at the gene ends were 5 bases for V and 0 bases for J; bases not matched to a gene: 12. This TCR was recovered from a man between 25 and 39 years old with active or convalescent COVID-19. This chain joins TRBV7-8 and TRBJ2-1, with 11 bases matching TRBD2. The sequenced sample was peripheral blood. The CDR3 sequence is CASSPRGVAGGSSYNEQFF. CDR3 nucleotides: TGTGCCAGCAGCCCCCGGGGGGTAGCGGGAGGGAGCTCCTACAATGAGCAGTTCTTC.